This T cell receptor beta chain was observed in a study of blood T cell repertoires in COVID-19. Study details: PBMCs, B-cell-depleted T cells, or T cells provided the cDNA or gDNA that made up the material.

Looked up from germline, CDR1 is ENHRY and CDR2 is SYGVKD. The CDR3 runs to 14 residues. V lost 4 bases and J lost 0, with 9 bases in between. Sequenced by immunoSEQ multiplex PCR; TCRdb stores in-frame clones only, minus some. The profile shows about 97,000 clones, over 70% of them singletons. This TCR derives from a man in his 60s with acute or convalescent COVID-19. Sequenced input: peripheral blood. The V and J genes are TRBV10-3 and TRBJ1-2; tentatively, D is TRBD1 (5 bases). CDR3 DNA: TGTGCCATCAGTGCGGGGGGACCTAACTATGGCTACACCTTC. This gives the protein CAISAGGPNYGYTF.